This T cell receptor beta chain was captured by sequencing in a study of T cells in localized non-small cell lung cancer. Whole-study findings and limits: Adjacent lung exhibited a median of about 50 among the 100 most abundant tumor clones.

The assay was immunoSEQ multiplex PCR, and TCRdb's table has in-frame clones only and misses some. The repertoire includes tens of thousands of clones, about 91% of them detected once, and more than 14% sits in the top ten. Trimming took 0 bases from V and 0 from J, leaving 9 bases between them. This CDR3 spans 15 amino acids. CDR1 and CDR2 from the germline V gene are SGDLS and YYNGEE. With regard to this clone: The target antigen is unknown.

The TCR comes from a man aged 35 to 69 with stage I squamous cell lung carcinoma. The chain recombines TRBV9 with TRBJ1-2; D call uncertain. The specimen was peripheral blood, collected before any cancer treatment. The CDR3 sequence: CASSVVPLANYGYTF. CDR3 coding DNA: TGTGCCAGCAGCGTAGTCCCTTTAGCTAACTATGGCTACACCTTC.